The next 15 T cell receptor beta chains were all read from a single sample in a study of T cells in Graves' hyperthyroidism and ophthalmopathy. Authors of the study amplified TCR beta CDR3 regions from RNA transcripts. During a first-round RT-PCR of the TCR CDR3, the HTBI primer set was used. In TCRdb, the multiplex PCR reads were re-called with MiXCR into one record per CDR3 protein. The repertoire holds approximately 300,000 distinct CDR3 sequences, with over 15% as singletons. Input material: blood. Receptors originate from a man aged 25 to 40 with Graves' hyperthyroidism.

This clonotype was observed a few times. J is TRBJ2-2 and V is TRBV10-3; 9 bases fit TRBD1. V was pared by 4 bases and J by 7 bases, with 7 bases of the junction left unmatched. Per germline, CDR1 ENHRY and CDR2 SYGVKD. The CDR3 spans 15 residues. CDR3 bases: TGTGCCATCAGTGTTACCGGGACAGGGTTCGGGGAGCTGTTTTTT. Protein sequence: CAISVTGTGFGELFF.

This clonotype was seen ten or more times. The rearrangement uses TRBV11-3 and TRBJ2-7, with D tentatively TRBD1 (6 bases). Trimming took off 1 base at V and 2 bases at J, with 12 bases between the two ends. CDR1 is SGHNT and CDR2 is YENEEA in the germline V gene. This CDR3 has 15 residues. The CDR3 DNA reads TGTGCCAGCAGCTTAGTGGAGACAGGAACCTACGAGCAGTACTTC. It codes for CASSLVETGTYEQYF.

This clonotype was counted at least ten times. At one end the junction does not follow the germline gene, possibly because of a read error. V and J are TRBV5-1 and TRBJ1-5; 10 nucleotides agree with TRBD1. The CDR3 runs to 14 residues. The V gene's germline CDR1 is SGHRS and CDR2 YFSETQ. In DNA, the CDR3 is TGTGCCAGCAGTTTTGGGACAGGGGACCAGCCCCAGCATTTT. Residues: CASSFGTGDQPQHF.

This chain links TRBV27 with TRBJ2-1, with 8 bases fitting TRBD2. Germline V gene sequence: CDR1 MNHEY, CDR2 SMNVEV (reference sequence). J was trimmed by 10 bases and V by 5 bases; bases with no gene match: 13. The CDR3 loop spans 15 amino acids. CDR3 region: CASSRSGTRTEEQFF. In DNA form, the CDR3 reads TGTGCCAGCAGTCGCTCCGGGACTAGGACAGAGGAGCAGTTCTTC.

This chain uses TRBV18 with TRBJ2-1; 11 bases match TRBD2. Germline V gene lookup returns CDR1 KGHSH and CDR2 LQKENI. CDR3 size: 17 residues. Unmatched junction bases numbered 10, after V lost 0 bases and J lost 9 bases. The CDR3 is CASSPPSNSGRAGEQFF. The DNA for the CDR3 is TGTGCCAGCTCACCACCTTCAAATAGCGGGAGGGCCGGTGAGCAGTTCTTC.

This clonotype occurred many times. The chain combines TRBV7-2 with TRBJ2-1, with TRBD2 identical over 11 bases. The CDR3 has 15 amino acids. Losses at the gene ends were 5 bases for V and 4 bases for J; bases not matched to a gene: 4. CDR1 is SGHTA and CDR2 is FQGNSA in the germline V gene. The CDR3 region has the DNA TGTGCCAGCAGCCCGCTAGCGGGAGGTTACAATGAGCAGTTCTTC. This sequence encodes CASSPLAGGYNEQFF. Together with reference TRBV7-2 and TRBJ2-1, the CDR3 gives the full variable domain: GAGVSQSPSNKVTEKGKDVELRCDPISGHTALYWYRQSLGQGLEFLIYFQGNSAPDKSGLPSDRFSAERTGGSVSTLTIQRTQQEDSAVYLCASSPLAGGYNEQFFGPGTRLTVL.

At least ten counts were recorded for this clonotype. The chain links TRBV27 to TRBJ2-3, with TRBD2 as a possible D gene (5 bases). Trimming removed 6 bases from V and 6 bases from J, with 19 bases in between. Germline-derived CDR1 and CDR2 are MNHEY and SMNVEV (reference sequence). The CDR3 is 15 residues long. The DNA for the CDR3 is TGTGCCAGCAGCCCGGGGTCCCCCTCATGGGATACGCAGTATTTT. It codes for CASSPGSPSWDTQYF.

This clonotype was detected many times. The CDR3 nucleotides are TGTGCCACCATAGCGGGAGGGTCTTCCTACGAGCAGTACTTC. Encoded protein: CATIAGGSSYEQYF. The chain joins TRBV10-3 to TRBJ2-7, with 11 positions matching TRBD2. Germline lookup yields CDR1 ENHRY and CDR2 SYGVKD. The length of the CDR3 is 14 residues. V was pared by 10 bases and J by 1 base, with 6 bases of the junction left unmatched.

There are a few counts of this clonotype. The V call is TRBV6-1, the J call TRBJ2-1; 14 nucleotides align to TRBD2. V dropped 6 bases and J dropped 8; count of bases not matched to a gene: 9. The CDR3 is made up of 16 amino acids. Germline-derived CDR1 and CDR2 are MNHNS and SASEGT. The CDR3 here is CASSSTTSGRAYEQFF. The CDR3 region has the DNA TGTGCCAGCAGCTCCACGACTAGCGGGAGGGCCTATGAGCAGTTCTTC.

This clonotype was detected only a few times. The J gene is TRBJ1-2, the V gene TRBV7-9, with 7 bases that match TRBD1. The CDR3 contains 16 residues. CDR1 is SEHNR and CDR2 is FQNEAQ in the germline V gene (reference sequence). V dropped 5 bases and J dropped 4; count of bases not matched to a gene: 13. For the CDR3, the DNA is TGTGCCAGCAGCAAAGGGACAGCTTATTCCCCCTATGGCTACACCTTC. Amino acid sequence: CASSKGTAYSPYGYTF.

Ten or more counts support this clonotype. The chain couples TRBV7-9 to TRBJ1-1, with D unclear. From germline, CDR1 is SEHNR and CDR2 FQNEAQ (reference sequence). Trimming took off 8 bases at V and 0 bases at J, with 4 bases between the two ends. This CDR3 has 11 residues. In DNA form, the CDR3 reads TGTGCCAGCCAAATGAACACTGAAGCTTTCTTT. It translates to CASQMNTEAFF.

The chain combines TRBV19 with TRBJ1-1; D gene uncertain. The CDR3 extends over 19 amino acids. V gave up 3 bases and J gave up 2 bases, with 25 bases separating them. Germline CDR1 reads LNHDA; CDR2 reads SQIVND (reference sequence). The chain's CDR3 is CASSIQRSRRPRTNTEAFF. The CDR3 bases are TGTGCCAGTAGTATTCAGAGGAGCAGGAGGCCCCGAACCAACACTGAAGCTTTCTTT.

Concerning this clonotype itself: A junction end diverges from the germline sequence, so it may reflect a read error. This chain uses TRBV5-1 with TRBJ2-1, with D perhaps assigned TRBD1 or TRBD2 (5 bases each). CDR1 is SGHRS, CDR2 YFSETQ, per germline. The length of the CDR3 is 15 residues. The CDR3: CASSLGGNSYNEEFF. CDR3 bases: TGCGCCAGCAGCTTGGGGGGGAACTCCTACAATGAGGAGTTCTTC. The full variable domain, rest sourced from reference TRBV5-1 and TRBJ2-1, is KAGVTQTPRYLIKTRGQQVTLSCSPISGHRSVSWYQQTPGQGLQFLFEYFSETQRNKGNFPGRFSGRQFSNSRSEMNVSTLELGDSALYLCASSLGGNSYNEEFFGPGTRLTVL.

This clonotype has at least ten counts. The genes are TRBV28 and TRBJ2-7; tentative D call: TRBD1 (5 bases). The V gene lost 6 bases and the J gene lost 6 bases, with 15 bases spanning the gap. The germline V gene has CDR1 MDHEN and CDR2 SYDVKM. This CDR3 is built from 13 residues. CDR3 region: CASSYPDRGEQYF. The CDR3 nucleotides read TGTGCCAGCAGCTATCCCGATAGGGGCGAGCAGTACTTC.

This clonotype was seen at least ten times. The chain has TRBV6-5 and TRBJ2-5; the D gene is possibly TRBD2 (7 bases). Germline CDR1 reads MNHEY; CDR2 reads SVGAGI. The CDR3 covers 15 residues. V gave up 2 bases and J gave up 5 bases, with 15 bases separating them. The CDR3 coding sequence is TGTGCCAGCAGTTACACCCTCGGGGGGCGGGAGACCCAGTACTTC. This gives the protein CASSYTLGGRETQYF.